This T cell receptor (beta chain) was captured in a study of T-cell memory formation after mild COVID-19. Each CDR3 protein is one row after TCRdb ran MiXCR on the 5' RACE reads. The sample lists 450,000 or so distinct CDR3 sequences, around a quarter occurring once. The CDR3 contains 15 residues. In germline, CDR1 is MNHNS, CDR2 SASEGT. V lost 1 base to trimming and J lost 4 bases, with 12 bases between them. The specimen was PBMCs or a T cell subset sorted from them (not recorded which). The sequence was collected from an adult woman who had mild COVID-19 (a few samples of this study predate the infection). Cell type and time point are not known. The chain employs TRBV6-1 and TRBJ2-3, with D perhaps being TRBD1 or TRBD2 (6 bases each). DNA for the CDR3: TGTGCCAGCAGTGAAGGAGGGGGGCGCGCAGATACGCAGTATTTT. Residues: CASSEGGGRADTQYF.